The rows below give T cell receptor beta chains drawn from one sample of a study of blood T cell repertoires in COVID-19. Sequencing was performed with immunoSEQ multiplex PCR; in TCRdb, only in-frame clones are kept and a portion is missing. The data show 350,000 to 450,000 clones, roughly 86% seen once. The sequenced material came from peripheral blood. Receptors originate from a woman aged 55-69 years with COVID-19, enrolled during active disease. CDR3s include the opening cysteine and the closing phenylalanine or tryptophan. D genes are given only for firm matches. Some rows have no size entry. The others give once, few or many, or a class for an expanded clone.

CDR3nt	CDR3aa	v_gene	j_gene	abundance	d_gene
TGTGCCAGCAGCTTATGGGTGGCACGGGACAGGGCTAATTCACCCCTCCACTTT	CASSLWVARDRANSPLHF	TRBV7-6	TRBJ1-6	.	TRBD1
TGTGCCAGCAGCTTGGTCGACAAAAACTATGGCTACACCTTC	CASSLVDKNYGYTF	TRBV5-4	TRBJ1-2	.	.
TGTGCCAGCAGTTTCAGGGGCAATCAGCCCCAGCATTTT	CASSFRGNQPQHF	TRBV6-5	TRBJ1-5	few	.
TGTGCCAGCTCACCCTCGACAGGGGCAGACTATGGCTACACCTTC	CASSPSTGADYGYTF	TRBV18	TRBJ1-2	.	TRBD1
TGTGCCAGCAGCTTTACAGGGGTTGGGGAAAAACTGTTTTTT	CASSFTGVGEKLFF	TRBV7-9	TRBJ1-4	.	TRBD1
TGTGCCAGCAGCTCCTTAGGGGGACAGGGCGCTGAAGCTTTCTTT	CASSSLGGQGAEAFF	TRBV7-9	TRBJ1-1	.	TRBD1
TGTGCCAGCAGCTTAACCGCCTGGGGGGGTGAAGCTTTCTTT	CASSLTAWGGEAFF	TRBV7-3	TRBJ1-1	.	.
TGTGCCAGCAGTTTGGGGGGAAACACTGAAGCTTTCTTT	CASSLGGNTEAFF	TRBV6-2/TRBV6-3	TRBJ1-1	many	.
TGTGCCAGCTCGCCCCTAGCGGGGGCTAGAGATGAGCAGTTCTTC	CASSPLAGARDEQFF	TRBV18	TRBJ2-1	.	TRBD2
TGTGCCAGCTCACCCCTTAGCCGGGACACTACTAACTATGGCTACACCTTC	CASSPLSRDTTNYGYTF	TRBV18	TRBJ1-2	few	.
TGCGCCAGCAGCCATCCCGTGGGGGAGCTGTTTTTT	CASSHPVGELFF	TRBV4-1	TRBJ2-2	.	.
TGTGCCAGCAGCTTAAAACAGGGTGTTCGCCCGATCGGCGAGCAGTACTTC	CASSLKQGVRPIGEQYF	TRBV7-8	TRBJ2-7	.	.
TGTGCCAGCAATGGACAGGGAGTAGAGACCCAGTACTTC	CASNGQGVETQYF	TRBV2	TRBJ2-5	.	TRBD1
TGTGCCAGCAGCCCCGACAGGACTTATAATTCACCCCTCCACTTT	CASSPDRTYNSPLHF	TRBV6-5	TRBJ1-6	.	.
TGTGCCTCCCGGGGGGCTAGCGGACCCACAGATACGCAGTATTTT	CASRGASGPTDTQYF	TRBV10-3	TRBJ2-3	.	.
TGTGCCAGCAGCACGGGGGGCTATTACGAGCAGTACTTC	CASSTGGYYEQYF	TRBV5-6	TRBJ2-7	.	.
TGTGCCAGCAGTTTAGATCCCGGGACAGCCTTGAACACTGAAGCTTTCTTT	CASSLDPGTALNTEAFF	TRBV27	TRBJ1-1	once	TRBD1
TGCGCCAGCAGCTTGGAGGGGGCGTCAATTGGTGAGCAGTACTTC	CASSLEGASIGEQYF	TRBV5-1	TRBJ2-7	.	TRBD1
TGTGCCAGCAGACATCCGTCAAATGAAAAACTGTTTTTT	CASRHPSNEKLFF	TRBV19	TRBJ1-4	.	.
TGTGCCAGCAGCGAATCAGGGGTAAACACCATATATTTT	CASSESGVNTIYF	TRBV11-3	TRBJ1-3	.	.
TGTGCCAGCAGCCACGCGGAGGGAGTCGATACGCAGTATTTT	CASSHAEGVDTQYF	TRBV3-1/TRBV3-2	TRBJ2-3	.	.
TGTGCCAGCAGCTACCTAGGGACAGGGATGGCTGAAGCTTTCTTT	CASSYLGTGMAEAFF	TRBV5-6	TRBJ1-1	.	TRBD1
TGTGCCAGTAGAACGGGTATGCATAATTCACCCCTCCACTTT	CASRTGMHNSPLHF	TRBV19	TRBJ1-6	few	.
TGCGCCAGCAGCTCACAGGGTAATGCTGAAGCTTTCTTT	CASSSQGNAEAFF	TRBV5-1	TRBJ1-1	.	.
TGCGCCAGCAGTGAGGGGGTTGTGGGGGCCTTTAATGAAAAACTGTTTTTT	CASSEGVVGAFNEKLFF	TRBV10-1	TRBJ1-4	.	.
TGCGCCAGCAGTGAGGGGGGACTTTTATCTCACACAGATACGCAGTATTTT	CASSEGGLLSHTDTQYF	TRBV10-2	TRBJ2-3	.	.
TGTGCCAGCTCACCATTGCGAGGGGGCCGGGTCACTGAAGCTTTCTTT	CASSPLRGGRVTEAFF	TRBV18	TRBJ1-1	.	TRBD1
TGTGCCAGCAGCTTAGGGACAGGGGCCCACCGGGGTCATGACTACACCTTC	CASSLGTGAHRGHDYTF	TRBV7-9	TRBJ1-2	.	TRBD1
TGTGCCAGCAGCCTGGGACAGGGGATTACCTACGAGCAGTACTTC	CASSLGQGITYEQYF	TRBV5-8	TRBJ2-7	.	TRBD1
TGTGCCAGCAGCCAAGAGGGATTCGGGGGGACGAACAATGAGCAGTTCTTC	CASSQEGFGGTNNEQFF	TRBV14	TRBJ2-1	few	TRBD2
TGCGCCAGCAGCCAGACAGGGTCAGAGCCCCAGCATTTT	CASSQTGSEPQHF	TRBV4-1	TRBJ1-5	.	TRBD1
TGCAGTGCTAGTTCCGGGTCCTCCTACAATGAGCAGTTCTTC	CSASSGSSYNEQFF	TRBV20-1	TRBJ2-1	.	.
TGCGCCAGCAGCCACTTGGCAGGACAGGGTTTTTCACCCCTCCACTTT	CASSHLAGQGFSPLHF	TRBV4-1	TRBJ1-6	.	TRBD1
TGTGCCAGCAGCTTACTGTCCGGGGTATCGCAGTTCTTC	CASSLLSGVSQFF	TRBV7-2	TRBJ2-1	.	.
TGTGCCAGCTCACCCAGGAGGACAGGGGGGGCCTCACCCCTCCACTTT	CASSPRRTGGASPLHF	TRBV18	TRBJ1-6	.	TRBD1
TGCGCCAGCAGACAGGGGGGATCCTACGAGCAGTACTTC	CASRQGGSYEQYF	TRBV23-1	TRBJ2-7	.	TRBD1
TGTGCCAGCAGCTTAGGGGGGCTCCCTAATGAAAAACTGTTTTTT	CASSLGGLPNEKLFF	TRBV7-9	TRBJ1-4	once	.
TGTGCCACCAGCAGATACAGGGTTGGCACCGGGGAGCTGTTTTTT	CATSRYRVGTGELFF	TRBV15	TRBJ2-2	.	.
TGTGCCAGTTCGACAGGGGGAATTACCGGGGAGCTGTTTTTT	CASSTGGITGELFF	TRBV2	TRBJ2-2	.	TRBD1
TGTGCCAGCAGCACGAATCTCGTGAGCTCCTACGAGCAGTACTTC	CASSTNLVSSYEQYF	TRBV7-2	TRBJ2-7	.	.
TGTGCCAGTAGTATACAGGGGCTTGGGAACACTGAAGCTTTCTTT	CASSIQGLGNTEAFF	TRBV19	TRBJ1-1	.	.
TGTGCCAGCAGCCTGGGGGGGGCAGGGCTCTATGGCTACACCTTC	CASSLGGAGLYGYTF	TRBV28	TRBJ1-2	.	.